The present entry profiles one TCR beta chain with its context. The antigen remains unidentified. The entry originates in a study of OX40 agonist ivuxolimab in advanced cancers. Overall study: All patients had ivuxolimab intravenously every 2 weeks at 0.01 to 10 mg/kg. General study points: Which antigen the expanded peripheral T cells recognized is unknown. Certain nonresponders likewise exhibited a low normalized T-cell clonal expansion.

The CDR3 loop spans 14 amino acids. The germline gives CDR1 SGHAT, CDR2 FQNNGV. V was shortened by 4 bases and J by 1 base, with 11 bases between the two germline ends. With autoimmune disease history or systemic immunosuppression, patients were excluded. Generated by immunoSEQ multiplex PCR, the TCRdb table keeps only in-frame clones and is missing some. The sample holds about 71,000 clones, around four fifths seen once. This specimen was CD4+ or CD8+ T cells sorted from blood, taken in a trial of the OX40 agonist ivuxolimab. This TCR came from an adult with an advanced solid tumor such as melanoma, head and neck, liver or kidney cancer. This sequence joins TRBV11-2 and TRBJ2-7, with D perhaps given as TRBD1 or TRBD2 (5 bases each). In DNA form, the CDR3 reads TGTGCCAGCAGCTCACGGGACCCGTCCTACGAGCAGTACTTC. Translated, it gives CASSSRDPSYEQYF.